Presented here are 3 T cell receptor beta chains from one specimen sequenced in a study of T-cell memory formation after mild COVID-19. TCRdb itself ran the 5' RACE reads through MiXCR, one entry per CDR3 protein. The table records 100,000 to 140,000 distinct CDR3 sequences, 13% to 15% of them present only once. Sequenced input: PBMCs or a T cell subset sorted from them (not recorded which). Receptors originate from a man between 18 and 29 years old who had mild COVID-19 (a few samples of this study predate the infection). Cell type and time point are not known.

V usage is TRBV5-8 and J usage is TRBJ2-4, with D possibly matching TRBD2 (5 bases). Per germline, CDR1 SGHTS and CDR2 YDEGEE. The V end was cut by 2 bases, the J end by 2 bases, with 8 bases between. The CDR3 runs to 14 residues. The chain's CDR3 is CASSFGDPKNIQYF. Written as DNA, the CDR3 is TGTGCCAGCAGCTTCGGGGATCCCAAAAACATTCAGTACTTC.

V gene TRBV7-8 combines with J gene TRBJ2-3, with 9 bases matching TRBD2. After removal of 5 bases from V and 1 base from J, the junction contained 4 bases not matched to a gene. There are 15 residues in the CDR3. Germline CDR1 and CDR2: SGHVS and FQNEAQ. This CDR3 reads CASSLIAGGTDTQYF. In nucleotides, the CDR3 is TGTGCCAGCAGCCTTATAGCGGGGGGCACAGATACGCAGTATTTT.

This chain connects TRBV5-1 to TRBJ2-2, with D unresolved. Germline V gene data show CDR1 as SGHRS and CDR2 as YFSETQ. With 2 bases removed from V and 4 bases from J, the gap between germline ends came to 6 bases. The CDR3 loop spans 13 amino acids. The CDR3 DNA follows: TGCGCCAGCAGCTTAACAATCACCGGGGAGCTGTTTTTT. The encoded protein is CASSLTITGELFF. Full variable domain (rest looked up from reference TRBV5-1 and TRBJ2-2): KAGVTQTPRYLIKTRGQQVTLSCSPISGHRSVSWYQQTPGQGLQFLFEYFSETQRNKGNFPGRFSGRQFSNSRSEMNVSTLELGDSALYLCASSLTITGELFFGEGSRLTVL.